Below, 30 T cell receptor beta chains from the same sample are listed, as sequenced in a study of technical replicates of blood from a few donors. Assay: immunoSEQ multiplex PCR; the TCRdb copy retains only in-frame clones and omits some. The sample gives roughly 61,000 clones, approximately 97% of which show up once; 0.19% is in the top ten. Specimen: T cells isolated from PBMCs. These receptors were collected from a human donor in good health.

The chain links TRBV6-1 to TRBJ2-7; TRBD2 matches at 9 bases. Trimming removed 2 bases from V and 4 bases from J; junction bases left unmatched: 6. This CDR3 comprises 15 residues. Germline V lookup: CDR1 MNHNS, CDR2 SASEGT. In DNA form, the CDR3 reads TGTGCCAGCAGTGAAAACAGCGGGGGGAGATACGAGCAGTACTTC. Protein: CASSENSGGRYEQYF.

The rearrangement uses TRBV7-8 and TRBJ2-1; tentative D call: TRBD1 (6 bases). V lost 6 bases and J 12 bases, leaving 21 bases between the germline ends. Germline V gene sequence: CDR1 SGHVS, CDR2 FQNEAQ. CDR3 length: 14 amino acids. The CDR3, as DNA: TGTGCCAGCAGGCAAATCGGGCAGGGGATGGCGCAGTTCTTC. This codes for CASRQIGQGMAQFF.

The chain carries TRBV9 and TRBJ2-2; possible D gene TRBD2, 5 bases. CDR1 is SGDLS and CDR2 is YYNGEE in the germline V gene. Trimming left V 0 bases short and J 4 bases short, with 10 bases between. There are 15 residues in the CDR3. CDR3 region: CASSVDRGGTGELFF. The DNA for the CDR3 is TGTGCCAGCAGCGTAGATCGGGGTGGCACCGGGGAGCTGTTTTTT.

The chain links TRBV9 to TRBJ1-1; perhaps TRBD1 as D (5 bases). The CDR3 length is 15 residues. V was trimmed by 0 bases and J by 1 base, leaving 10 bases between them. CDR1 and CDR2 (germline): SGDLS, YYNGEE. The CDR3 nucleotides are TGTGCCAGCAGCGTAGTCCTGGGGCCGAACACTGAAGCTTTCTTT. This codes for CASSVVLGPNTEAFF. Combining the CDR3 with reference TRBV9 and TRBJ1-1 gives the whole variable domain DSGVTQTPKHLITATGQRVTLRCSPRSGDLSVYWYQQSLDQGLQFLIQYYNGEERAKGNILERFSAQQFPDLHSELNLSSLELGDSALYFCASSVVLGPNTEAFFGQGTRLTVV.

The chain is built from TRBV2 and TRBJ1-1; no clear D. This CDR3 region has 13 residues. Germline values: CDR1 SNHLY, CDR2 FYNNEI. The germline V and J ends were trimmed by 7 bases and 0 bases, with 9 bases remaining between them. The CDR3 is CASKNSLNTEAFF. CDR3 DNA sequence: TGTGCCAGCAAGAACAGTTTGAACACTGAAGCTTTCTTT. Filled out from reference TRBV2 and TRBJ1-1, the complete variable domain reads EPEVTQTPSHQVTQMGQEVILRCVPISNHLYFYWYRQILGQKVEFLVSFYNNEISEKSEIFDDQFSVERPDGSNFTLKIRSTKLEDSAMYFCASKNSLNTEAFFGQGTRLTVV.

This clone appeared once. An end of the junction does not agree with germline; a read error may underlie this. The J gene is TRBJ2-3, the V gene TRBV2; TRBD1 matches at 9 bases. The CDR3 is 13 residues long. Germline CDR1 reads SNHLY; CDR2 reads FYNNEI. CDR3 protein: CASRGQGDLGRNF. CDR3 DNA sequence: TGTGCCAGCAGGGGACAGGGAGACCTCGGAAGGAATTTT. The entire variable domain, with the rest obtained from reference TRBV2 and TRBJ2-3, is as follows: EPEVTQTPSHQVTQMGQEVILRCVPISNHLYFYWYRQILGQKVEFLVSFYNNEISEKSEIFDDQFSVERPDGSNFTLKIRSTKLEDSAMYFCASRGQGDLGRNFGPGTRLTVL.

The rearrangement links TRBV5-1 to TRBJ2-7; 8 positions match TRBD1. Trimming took 2 bases from V and 4 from J; bases not matched to a gene: 8. From germline, CDR1 is SGHRS and CDR2 YFSETQ. The CDR3 covers 15 residues. The CDR3 spells CASSLLRDRQYEQYF. Written as DNA, the CDR3 is TGCGCCAGCAGCTTACTCCGGGACAGGCAGTACGAGCAGTACTTC.

The chain recombines TRBV6-1 with TRBJ1-4; D is unresolved. Germline CDR1 reads MNHNS; CDR2 reads SASEGT. The CDR3 covers 11 residues. Between the trimmed V and J ends, which lost 10 bases and 8 bases, there was a span of 11 bases. The CDR3: CATGALEKLFF. The DNA of the CDR3 is TGTGCCACGGGAGCCCTGGAAAAACTGTTTTTT.

The chain links TRBV29-1 to TRBJ1-1, with TRBD1 matching over 8 bases. The trim removed 6 bases at V and 7 bases at J, leaving 10 bases unmatched. The CDR3 runs 13 residues. The V gene's germline CDR1 is SQVTM and CDR2 ANQGSEA. The chain's CDR3 is CSVTDRGGIEAFF. The DNA for the CDR3 is TGCAGCGTGACCGACAGGGGCGGGATTGAAGCTTTCTTT.

The V gene is TRBV27, the J gene TRBJ1-5, with TRBD1 identical over 8 bases. The CDR3 is 15 residues long. V was pared by 6 bases and J by 7 bases, with 11 bases of the junction left unmatched. Per the germline V gene, CDR1 is MNHEY and CDR2 is SMNVEV (reference sequence). The CDR3 DNA follows: TGTGCCAGCAGCACCTATCAGGGGGCAGGGCAGCCCCAGCATTTT. Amino acids: CASSTYQGAGQPQHF.

The chain recombines TRBV2 with TRBJ1-5, with D tentatively TRBD1 (6 bases). Trimming took off 6 bases at V and 0 bases at J, with 9 bases between the two ends. This CDR3 comprises 14 residues. Germline loops: CDR1 SNHLY, CDR2 FYNNEI. CDR3 amino acids: CASSRDTSNQPQHF. The CDR3 DNA reads TGTGCCAGCAGCCGGGACACTAGCAATCAGCCCCAGCATTTT.

The V gene is TRBV16, the J gene TRBJ2-1, with D possibly matching TRBD2 (6 bases). CDR1 and CDR2 from the germline V gene are KGHSY and FQNENV. V shed 2 bases and J shed 6 bases, with 11 bases lying between them. There are 14 residues in the CDR3. CDR3 region: CASSQQEGGNEQFF. For the CDR3, the DNA is TGTGCCAGCAGCCAACAGGAGGGAGGCAATGAGCAGTTCTTC.

The rearrangement uses TRBV6-4 and TRBJ2-1, with D possibly matching TRBD2 (5 bases). CDR1 and CDR2 (germline): MRHNA, SNTAGT. There are 17 residues in the CDR3. V gave up 2 bases and J gave up 1 base, with 15 bases separating them. The CDR3 reads CASSDQPAEVSYNEQFF. In DNA form, the CDR3 reads TGTGCCAGCAGTGACCAGCCAGCGGAAGTTTCCTACAATGAGCAGTTCTTC.

The gene calls are TRBV11-2 and TRBJ2-7; 11 positions match TRBD2. The CDR3 is 17 amino acids. Germline values: CDR1 SGHAT, CDR2 FQNNGV. V was clipped by 1 base and J by 4 bases; unmatched bases: 9. CDR3 bases: TGTGCCAGCAGCTTAGCCCCGTCGGGACTAGCGGAGTACGAGCAGTACTTC. Encoded protein: CASSLAPSGLAEYEQYF.

The rearrangement uses TRBV4-1 and TRBJ2-3; the match to TRBD1 covers 9 bases. Germline CDR1 MGHRA, CDR2 YSYEKL. With 1 base clipped from V and 3 bases from J, the junction kept 5 bases outside the gene matches. The CDR3 is 16 residues long. The CDR3 is CASSQVGTGRTDTQYF. The CDR3 DNA follows: TGCGCCAGCAGCCAAGTGGGGACAGGGAGGACAGATACGCAGTATTTT.

This chain connects TRBV28 to TRBJ2-2; D is unresolved. This CDR3 has 14 amino acids. The germline V and J ends were trimmed by 7 bases and 5 bases, with 14 bases remaining between them. CDR1 and CDR2 (germline): MDHEN, SYDVKM. The DNA for the CDR3 is TGTGCCAGCATCCTCACCATCGGGACCGGGGAGCTGTTTTTT. Translating it yields CASILTIGTGELFF.

The chain has TRBV15 and TRBJ1-5, with D maybe TRBD1 (6 bases). V shed 5 bases and J shed 0 bases, with 14 bases lying between them. The CDR3 extends over 16 amino acids. Germline values: CDR1 LNHNV, CDR2 YYDKDF (reference sequence). CDR3 in DNA: TGTGCCACCAGCGGGGGCAGTGTTAGTAGCAATCAGCCCCAGCATTTT. It specifies CATSGGSVSSNQPQHF.

V is TRBV29-1 and J is TRBJ1-3, with D uncertain. V gave up 4 bases and J gave up 0 bases, with 10 bases separating them. Germline CDR1 and CDR2: SQVTM and ANQGSEA. This CDR3 region has 14 residues. The CDR3 sequence is CSVAGFSSGNTIYF. The CDR3 region has the DNA TGCAGCGTTGCGGGGTTTAGCTCTGGAAACACCATATATTTT.

This chain uses TRBV28 with TRBJ2-1; possibly TRBD1 for D (6 bases). The CDR3 is made up of 12 amino acids. With 7 bases removed from V and 12 bases from J, the gap between germline ends came to 16 bases. Germline loops: CDR1 MDHEN, CDR2 SYDVKM. CDR3 amino acids: CASNTRDNVQFF. In DNA form, the CDR3 reads TGTGCCAGCAATACAAGGGACAACGTGCAGTTCTTC.

This clone was counted only a few times. Here the CDR3 reads CASSEGTHQPQHF. CDR3 DNA sequence: TGTGCCAGCAGTGAGGGGACACATCAGCCCCAGCATTTT. The genes are TRBV25-1 and TRBJ1-5; the D gene is possibly TRBD1 (6 bases). This CDR3 comprises 13 residues. CDR1 MGHDK and CDR2 SYGVNS come from the germline V gene. V was shortened by 3 bases and J by 5 bases, with 8 bases between the two germline ends.

The chain couples TRBV28 to TRBJ1-2, with 10 positions matching TRBD1. The germline V gene has CDR1 MDHEN and CDR2 SYDVKM. The CDR3 contains 15 residues. With V trimmed by 6 bases and J by 7 bases, 11 bases remained unmatched. The CDR3 region has the DNA TGTGCCAGCAGCCGAAAGGGACAGGGGCTTGGTGGCTACACCTTC. Amino acids: CASSRKGQGLGGYTF.

The chain recombines TRBV5-1 with TRBJ1-1; a possible D gene is TRBD1 (6 bases). Trimming took 4 bases from V and 1 from J, leaving 14 bases between them. Germline V lookup: CDR1 SGHRS, CDR2 YFSETQ. This CDR3 is built from 15 residues. The CDR3 reads CASSERQVPNTEAFF. The CDR3 DNA sequence: TGCGCCAGCAGCGAGCGACAGGTACCGAACACTGAAGCTTTCTTT.

The chain combines TRBV4-1 with TRBJ2-4, with 7 bases that match TRBD1. The J segment lost 0 bases and the V segment lost 1 base, leaving 6 bases of the junction unmatched. The length of the CDR3 is 17 residues. The germline V gene encodes CDR1 MGHRA and CDR2 YSYEKL. This chain's CDR3 is CASSQGPGQIAKNIQYF. The CDR3 coding sequence is TGCGCCAGCAGCCAAGGGCCGGGACAGATAGCCAAAAACATTCAGTACTTC.

The DNA of the CDR3 is TGTGCCAGCAGTGACGGGACTAGCGGTTACAATGAGCAGTTCTTC. As protein: CASSDGTSGYNEQFF. This chain connects TRBV25-1 to TRBJ2-1; 11 nucleotides align to TRBD2. CDR3 length equals 15 residues. J lost 4 bases, V lost 3 bases, and 2 bases had no gene match. CDR1 and CDR2 (germline): MGHDK, SYGVNS.

This clone has only one observation. The chain joins TRBV15 to TRBJ1-2, with a tentative D call TRBD1 (6 bases). The CDR3 totals 15 residues. V shed 2 bases and J shed 7 bases, with 17 bases lying between them. Germline CDR1 and CDR2: LNHNV and YYDKDF (reference sequence). CDR3 coding DNA: TGTGCCACCAGCAGATCGCTCGGGGGGACAACTGGCTACACCTTC. This translates into CATSRSLGGTTGYTF.

The chain has TRBV19 and TRBJ1-1, with TRBD1 matching over 11 bases. Germline V lookup: CDR1 LNHDA, CDR2 SQIVND (reference sequence). The CDR3 is 14 amino acids. The trim removed 5 bases at V and 5 bases at J, leaving 4 bases unmatched. The CDR3 DNA reads as TGTGCCAGTAGTGGAGGACAGGGGGCTACTGAAGCTTTCTTT. Protein product: CASSGGQGATEAFF.

J is TRBJ1-1 and V is TRBV25-1, with D possibly being TRBD1 (5 bases). V was trimmed by 2 bases and J by 3 bases, leaving 13 bases between them. The V gene's germline CDR1 is MGHDK and CDR2 SYGVNS. This CDR3 is 15 amino acids long. CDR3 nucleotide sequence: TGTGCCAGCAGTGAACCCCGGGGGGGTGACACTGAAGCTTTCTTT. Its protein product is CASSEPRGGDTEAFF.

In its sample, this clone was seen a few times. This chain joins TRBV9 and TRBJ1-3; 8 nucleotides line up with TRBD1. The germline CDR1 and CDR2 sequences are SGDLS and YYNGEE. V gave up 3 bases and J gave up 2 bases; unmatched junction bases: 1. This CDR3 spans 14 amino acids. CDR3 loop: CASSATGAGNTIYF. The CDR3 DNA reads as TGTGCCAGCAGCGCGACAGGGGCTGGAAACACCATATATTTT.

This chain joins TRBV27 and TRBJ2-5, with 8 bases matching TRBD2. The germline gives CDR1 MNHEY, CDR2 SMNVEV (reference sequence). With V trimmed by 4 bases and J by 0 bases, 10 bases remained unmatched. This CDR3 has 17 residues. CDR3 bases: TGTGCCAGCAGTTCTTTACCGGGACTAGAGTACCAAGAGACCCAGTACTTC. Its translation: CASSSLPGLEYQETQYF.

This sequence joins TRBV4-1 and TRBJ2-7, with D perhaps TRBD2 (5 bases). The germline V gene has CDR1 MGHRA and CDR2 YSYEKL. The V and J ends lost 0 bases and 0 bases respectively, with 12 bases between them. This CDR3 is 16 amino acids long. The CDR3 sequence is CASSQDLYGSSYEQYF. The CDR3 nucleotides read TGCGCCAGCAGCCAAGATCTTTATGGGAGCTCCTACGAGCAGTACTTC.